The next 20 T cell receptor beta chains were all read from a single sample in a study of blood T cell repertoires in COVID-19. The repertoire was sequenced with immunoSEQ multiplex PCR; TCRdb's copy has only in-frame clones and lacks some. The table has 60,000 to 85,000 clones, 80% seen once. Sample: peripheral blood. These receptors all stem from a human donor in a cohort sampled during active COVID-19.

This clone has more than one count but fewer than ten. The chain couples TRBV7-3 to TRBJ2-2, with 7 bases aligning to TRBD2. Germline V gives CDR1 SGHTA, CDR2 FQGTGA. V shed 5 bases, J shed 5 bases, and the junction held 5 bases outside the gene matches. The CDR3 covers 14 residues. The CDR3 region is CASSTFGGTGELFF. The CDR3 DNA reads TGTGCCAGCAGCACCTTCGGGGGGACCGGGGAGCTGTTTTTT. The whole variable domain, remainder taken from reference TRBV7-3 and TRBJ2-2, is GAGVSQTPSNKVTEKGKYVELRCDPISGHTALYWYRQSLGQGPEFLIYFQGTGAADDSGLPNDRFFAVRPEGSVSTLKIQRTERGDSAVYLCASSTFGGTGELFFGEGSRLTVL.

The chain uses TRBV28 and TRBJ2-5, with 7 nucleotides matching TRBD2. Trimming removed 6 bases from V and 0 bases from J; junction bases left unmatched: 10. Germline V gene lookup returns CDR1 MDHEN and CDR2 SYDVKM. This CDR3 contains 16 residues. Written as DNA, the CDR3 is TGTGCCAGCAGCCCCTATTCTAGCGGATACCAAGAGACCCAGTACTTC. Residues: CASSPYSSGYQETQYF.

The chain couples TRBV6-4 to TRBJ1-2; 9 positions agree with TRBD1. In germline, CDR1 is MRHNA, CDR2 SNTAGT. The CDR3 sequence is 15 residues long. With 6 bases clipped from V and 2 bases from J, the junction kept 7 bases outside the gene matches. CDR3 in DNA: TGTGCCAGCAGCGTAGAAGGACAGGGGAACTATGGCTACACCTTC. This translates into CASSVEGQGNYGYTF.

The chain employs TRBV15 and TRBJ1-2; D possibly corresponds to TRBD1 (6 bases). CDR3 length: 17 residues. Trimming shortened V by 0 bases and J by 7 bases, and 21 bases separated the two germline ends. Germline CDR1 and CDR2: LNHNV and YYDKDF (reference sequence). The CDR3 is CATSRDAGASSYSGYTF. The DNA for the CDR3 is TGTGCCACCAGCAGAGATGCAGGGGCCTCGAGCTACTCTGGCTACACCTTC.

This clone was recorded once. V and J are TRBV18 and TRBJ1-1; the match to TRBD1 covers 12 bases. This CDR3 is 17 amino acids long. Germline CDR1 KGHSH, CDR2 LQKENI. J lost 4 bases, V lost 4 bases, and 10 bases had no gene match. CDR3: CASSQSGTGGSGTEAFF. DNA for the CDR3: TGTGCCAGCTCACAATCCGGGACAGGGGGCTCGGGCACTGAAGCTTTCTTT.

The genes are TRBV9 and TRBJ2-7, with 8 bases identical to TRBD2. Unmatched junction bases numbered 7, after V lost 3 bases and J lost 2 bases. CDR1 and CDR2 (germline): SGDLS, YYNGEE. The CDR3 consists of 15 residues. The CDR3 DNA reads TGTGCCAGCAGCGCCGGGGGGGGTGCCCCCTACGAGCAGTACTTC. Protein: CASSAGGGAPYEQYF.

Written as DNA, the CDR3 is TGTGCCAGTCTAGCGGGGGGAAACAATGAGCAGTTCTTC. Translation gives CASLAGGNNEQFF. The V and J genes are TRBV19 and TRBJ2-1; TRBD2 matches 11 bases. The CDR3 spans 13 residues. V lost 8 bases to trimming and J lost 5 bases; unmatched junction nucleotides: 2. The germline V gene has CDR1 LNHDA and CDR2 SQIVND (reference sequence).

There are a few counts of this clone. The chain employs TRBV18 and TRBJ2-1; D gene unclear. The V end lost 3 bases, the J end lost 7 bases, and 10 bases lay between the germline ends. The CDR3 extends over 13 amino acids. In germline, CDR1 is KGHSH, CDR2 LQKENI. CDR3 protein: CASSPRPGNEQFF. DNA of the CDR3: TGTGCCAGCTCACCCCGTCCAGGTAATGAGCAGTTCTTC.

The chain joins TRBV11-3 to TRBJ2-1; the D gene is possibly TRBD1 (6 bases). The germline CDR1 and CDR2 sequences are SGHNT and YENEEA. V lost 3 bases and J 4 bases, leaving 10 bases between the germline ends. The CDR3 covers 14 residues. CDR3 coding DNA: TGTGCCAGCAGCTTGGACAGCTATTACAATGAGCAGTTCTTC. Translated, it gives CASSLDSYYNEQFF.

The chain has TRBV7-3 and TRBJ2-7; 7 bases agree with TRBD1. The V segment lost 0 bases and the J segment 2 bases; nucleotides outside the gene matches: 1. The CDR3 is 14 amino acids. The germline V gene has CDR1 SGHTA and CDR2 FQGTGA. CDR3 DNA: TGTGCCAGCAGCTTAACAGGGGGCGCCTACGAGCAGTACTTC. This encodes CASSLTGGAYEQYF.

The CDR3 protein is CASSQTSGTTDTQYF. CDR3 DNA sequence: TGTGCCAGCTCACAGACTAGCGGGACCACAGATACGCAGTATTTT. The chain employs TRBV18 and TRBJ2-3; 11 bases match TRBD2. The germline CDR1 and CDR2 sequences are KGHSH and LQKENI. The CDR3 extends over 15 amino acids. Trimming took 4 bases from V and 2 from J; bases not matched to a gene: 2.

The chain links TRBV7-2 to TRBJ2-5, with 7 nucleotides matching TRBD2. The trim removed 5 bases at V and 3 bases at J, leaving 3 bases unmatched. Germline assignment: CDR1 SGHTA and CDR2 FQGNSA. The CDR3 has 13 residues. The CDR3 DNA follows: TGTGCCAGCAGCCGGGACTATAAAGAGACCCAGTACTTC. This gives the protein CASSRDYKETQYF.

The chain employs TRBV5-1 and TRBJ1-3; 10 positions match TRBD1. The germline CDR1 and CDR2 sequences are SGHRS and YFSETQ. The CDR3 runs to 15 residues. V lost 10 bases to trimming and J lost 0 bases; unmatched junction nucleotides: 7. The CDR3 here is CASRDRGPSGNTIYF. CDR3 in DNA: TGCGCCTCCCGGGACAGGGGCCCCTCTGGAAACACCATATATTTT.

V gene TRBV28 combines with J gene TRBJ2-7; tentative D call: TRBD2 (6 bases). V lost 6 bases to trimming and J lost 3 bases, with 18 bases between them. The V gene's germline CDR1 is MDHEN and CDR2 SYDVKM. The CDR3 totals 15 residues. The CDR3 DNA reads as TGTGCCAGCAGAGGGACCGGGACTGCGAACTACGAGCAGTACTTC. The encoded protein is CASRGTGTANYEQYF.

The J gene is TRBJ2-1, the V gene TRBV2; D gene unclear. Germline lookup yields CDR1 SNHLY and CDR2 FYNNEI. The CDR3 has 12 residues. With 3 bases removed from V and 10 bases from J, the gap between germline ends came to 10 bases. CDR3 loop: CASSDPSGEQFF. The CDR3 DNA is TGTGCCAGCAGTGACCCGTCCGGGGAGCAGTTCTTC.

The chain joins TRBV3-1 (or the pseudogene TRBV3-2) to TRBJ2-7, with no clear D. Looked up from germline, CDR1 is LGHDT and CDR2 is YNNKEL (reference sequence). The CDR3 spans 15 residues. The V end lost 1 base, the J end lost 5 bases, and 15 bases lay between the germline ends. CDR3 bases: TGTGCCAGCAGCCAAGGAAGATTCGGCGGAGACGAGCAGTACTTC. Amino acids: CASSQGRFGGDEQYF.

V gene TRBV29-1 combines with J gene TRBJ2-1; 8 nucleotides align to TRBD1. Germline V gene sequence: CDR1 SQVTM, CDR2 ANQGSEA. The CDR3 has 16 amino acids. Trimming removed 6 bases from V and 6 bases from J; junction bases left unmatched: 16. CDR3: CSVRRPGQGTGNEQFF. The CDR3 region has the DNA TGCAGCGTCCGCAGACCCGGACAGGGAACAGGCAATGAGCAGTTCTTC.

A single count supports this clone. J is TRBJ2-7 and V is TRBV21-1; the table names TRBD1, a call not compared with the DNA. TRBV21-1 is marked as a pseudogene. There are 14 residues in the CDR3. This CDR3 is CASSKGDREYEQYF. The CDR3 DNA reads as TGTGCCAGCAGCAAAGGGGACAGGGAGTACGAGCAGTACTTC.

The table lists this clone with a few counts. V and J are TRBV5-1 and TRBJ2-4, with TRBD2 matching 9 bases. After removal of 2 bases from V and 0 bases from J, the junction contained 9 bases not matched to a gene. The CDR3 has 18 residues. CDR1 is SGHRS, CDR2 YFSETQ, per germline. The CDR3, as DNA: TGCGCCAGCAGCTTCGGTTTAGCGGGGGCCGTAGCCAAAAACATTCAGTACTTC. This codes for CASSFGLAGAVAKNIQYF.

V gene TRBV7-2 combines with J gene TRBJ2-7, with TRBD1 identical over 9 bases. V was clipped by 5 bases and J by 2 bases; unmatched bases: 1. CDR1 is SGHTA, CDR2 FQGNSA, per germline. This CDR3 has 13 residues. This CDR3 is CASSRQGAYEQYF. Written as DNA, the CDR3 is TGTGCCAGCAGCCGACAGGGGGCCTACGAGCAGTACTTC.